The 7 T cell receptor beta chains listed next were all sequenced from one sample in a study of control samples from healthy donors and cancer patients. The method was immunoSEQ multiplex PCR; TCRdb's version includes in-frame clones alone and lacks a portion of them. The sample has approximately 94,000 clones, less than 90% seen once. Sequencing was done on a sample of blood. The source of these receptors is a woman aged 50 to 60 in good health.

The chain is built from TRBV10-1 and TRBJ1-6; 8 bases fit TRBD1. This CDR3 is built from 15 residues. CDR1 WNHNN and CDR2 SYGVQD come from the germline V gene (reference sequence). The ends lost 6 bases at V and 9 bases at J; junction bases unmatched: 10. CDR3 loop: CASSPHGQGTSPLHF. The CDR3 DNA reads TGCGCCAGCAGCCCCCACGGACAGGGTACTTCACCCCTCCACTTT.

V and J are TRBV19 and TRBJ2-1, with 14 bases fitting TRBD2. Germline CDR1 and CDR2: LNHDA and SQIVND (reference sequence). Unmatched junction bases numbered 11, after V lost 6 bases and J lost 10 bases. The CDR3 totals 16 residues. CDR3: CASSVRGLAGEGEQFF. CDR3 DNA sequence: TGTGCCAGTAGCGTGAGGGGACTAGCGGGAGAAGGAGAGCAGTTCTTC.

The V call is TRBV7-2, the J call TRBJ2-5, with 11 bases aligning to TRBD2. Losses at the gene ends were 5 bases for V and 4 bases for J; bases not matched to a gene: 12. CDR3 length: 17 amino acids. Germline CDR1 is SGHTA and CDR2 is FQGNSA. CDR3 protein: CASSDATLAGVGETQYF. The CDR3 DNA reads TGTGCCAGCAGCGACGCAACACTAGCGGGAGTCGGAGAGACCCAGTACTTC.

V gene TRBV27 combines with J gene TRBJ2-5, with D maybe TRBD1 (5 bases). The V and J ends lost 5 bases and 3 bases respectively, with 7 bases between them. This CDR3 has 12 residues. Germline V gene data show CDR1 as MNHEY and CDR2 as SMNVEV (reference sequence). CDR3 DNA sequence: TGTGCCAGCAGTGCGGACAAAGAGACCCAGTACTTC. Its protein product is CASSADKETQYF.

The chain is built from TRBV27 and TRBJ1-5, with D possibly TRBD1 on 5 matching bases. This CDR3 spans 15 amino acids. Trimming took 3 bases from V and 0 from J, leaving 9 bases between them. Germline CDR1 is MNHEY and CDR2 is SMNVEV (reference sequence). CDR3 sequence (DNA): TGTGCCAGCAGTTTGGGGGGGTATAGCAATCAGCCCCAGCATTTT. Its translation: CASSLGGYSNQPQHF.

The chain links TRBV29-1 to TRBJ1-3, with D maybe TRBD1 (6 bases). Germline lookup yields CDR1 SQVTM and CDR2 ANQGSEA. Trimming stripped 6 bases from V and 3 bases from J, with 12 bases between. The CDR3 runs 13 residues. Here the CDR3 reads CSVGGGSGNTIYF. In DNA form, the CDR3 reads TGCAGCGTCGGAGGGGGGAGTGGAAACACCATATATTTT. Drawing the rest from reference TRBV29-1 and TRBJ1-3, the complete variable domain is SAVISQKPSRDICQRGTSLTIQCQVDSQVTMMFWYRQQPGQSLTLIATANQGSEATYESGFVIDKFPISRPNLTFSTLTVSNMSPEDSSIYLCSVGGGSGNTIYFGEGSWLTVV.

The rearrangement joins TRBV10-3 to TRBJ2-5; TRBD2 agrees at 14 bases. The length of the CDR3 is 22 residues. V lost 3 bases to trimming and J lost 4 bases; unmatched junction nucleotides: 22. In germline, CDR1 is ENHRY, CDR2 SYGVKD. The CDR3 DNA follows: TGTGCCATCAGTGACATAGAATTGCCGACTAGCGGGGGGGCCAGATATAGAGAGACCCAGTACTTC. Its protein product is CAISDIELPTSGGARYRETQYF.